This is a list of T cell receptor beta chains from one sample in a study of cytomegalovirus exposure and HLA in healthy donors. The protocol was immunoSEQ multiplex PCR, while the TCRdb copy is restricted to in-frame clones and leaves out a portion. Among some 150,000 clones listed, around 82% were seen once. Material: PBMCs. Every receptor here comes from a woman in her forties or fifties in good health and CMV-seropositive. CDR3s leave out the opening cysteine and the closing phenylalanine or tryptophan. The order of the fields is J gene, V gene, CDR3 protein.

J: TRBJ1-5; V: TRBV19; CDR3: ASSIIIEVQPQH
J: TRBJ1-1; V: TRBV6-6; CDR3: AIRQSHTEAF
J: TRBJ1-1; V: TRBV4-2; CDR3: ASSDRNTEAF
J: TRBJ1-2; V: TRBV6-4; CDR3: ASSDGPYGYT
J: TRBJ1-2; V: TRBV7-9; CDR3: ASSPSTGVGYT
J: TRBJ1-2; V: TRBV7-2; CDR3: ASSLPQQSYYGYT
J: TRBJ2-7; V: TRBV2; CDR3: ASSEDRGGIEQY
J: TRBJ2-3; V: TRBV15; CDR3: ATSRDRRADTQY
J: TRBJ2-7; V: TRBV14; CDR3: ASSARGYVDEQY
J: TRBJ1-5; V: TRBV6-5; CDR3: ASSYGGAGQPQH
J: TRBJ2-7; V: TRBV13; CDR3: ASSLGESYEQY